This T cell receptor (beta chain) was identified in a study of CD8 T cells in ankylosing spondylitis. Notes on the study in general: Significant enrichment of disease-linked clones was reported in matched ankylosing spondylitis synovial fluid. A TCR beta motif of seven or eight highly homologous variants appeared characteristic of ankylosing spondylitis blood.

The CDR3 loop spans 16 amino acids. V shed 5 bases and J 1 base; nucleotides not matched to a gene: 8. In germline, CDR1 is SEHNR, CDR2 FQNEAQ (reference sequence). TCRdb redid the calling of the 5' RACE reads with MiXCR, one entry per CDR3 protein. The repertoire consists of approximately 540,000 distinct CDR3 sequences, with over 9.5% occurring once and the leading ten covering 6.5% to 7%. This clonotype occurred many times. Its matching antigen is unknown. The receptor was isolated from a male donor with ankylosing spondylitis. The chain employs TRBV7-9 and TRBJ2-1; 7 bases align to TRBD2. Sequencing was carried out using blood, either unsorted or a sorted T cell fraction (not recorded which). The CDR3 nucleotides are TGTGCCAGCAGCCCTCCGAGCGGGGAATCCTACAATGAGCAGTTCTTC. As protein: CASSPPSGESYNEQFF.